These 5 T cell receptor beta chains were sequenced from one sample in a study of identical twins. From the 5' RACE reads, TCRdb called clonotypes with MiXCR, one entry per CDR3 protein. The sample comprises 450,000 to 650,000 distinct CDR3 sequences, 9% to 10% of which are singletons, and approximately 3.2% rests with the top ten. This same sample was also taken into another study, of yellow fever vaccine responses in identical twins.

The sequenced material came from PBMCs. Receptors originate from a woman in her late teens or twenties in good health.

The rearrangement uses TRBV29-1 and TRBJ2-1; D not resolved. The CDR3 consists of 12 residues. The germline V gene encodes CDR1 SQVTM and CDR2 ANQGSEA. V was cut by 0 bases and J by 6 bases, with 6 bases left in between. This chain's CDR3 is CSVEDSPNEQFF. The CDR3 nucleotides read TGCAGCGTTGAAGATTCCCCCAATGAGCAGTTCTTC.

On this clonotype itself: A clone one base away is much larger, so this may be a read error. The chain has TRBV27 and TRBJ2-7; D is ambiguous. V lost 5 bases and J 3 bases, leaving 11 bases between the germline ends. The V gene's germline CDR1 is MNHEY and CDR2 SMNVEV (reference sequence). This CDR3 spans 13 amino acids. The CDR3 DNA reads as TGTGCCAGCAGTCCACAAGTTGGCTACGAGCAGTACTTC. It encodes CASSPQVGYEQYF.

The chain carries TRBV7-9 and TRBJ2-7, with D possibly matching TRBD1 (6 bases). The CDR3 is made up of 13 amino acids. Germline V gene lookup returns CDR1 SEHNR and CDR2 FQNEAQ (reference sequence). V gave up 5 bases and J gave up 2 bases, with 10 bases separating them. CDR3 loop: CASSPRQAYEQYF. The CDR3 DNA is TGTGCCAGCAGCCCCCGACAGGCCTACGAGCAGTACTTC.

This clonotype showed up just a few times. The chain combines TRBV4-3 with TRBJ2-3; perhaps TRBD2 as D (6 bases). CDR1 LGHNA and CDR2 YSLEER come from the germline V gene. The CDR3 is 15 amino acids. V was trimmed by 1 base and J by 1 base, leaving 9 bases between them. In nucleotides, the CDR3 is TGCGCCAGCAGCCAAGGGGACTTCGGCACAGATACGCAGTATTTT. It specifies CASSQGDFGTDTQYF.

In this sample, this clonotype turned up many times. This sequence joins TRBV7-9 and TRBJ2-7; D unclear. Germline V gene sequence: CDR1 SEHNR, CDR2 FQNEAQ (reference sequence). CDR3 length equals 11 residues. V was cut by 3 bases and J by 5 bases, with 5 bases left in between. In DNA form, the CDR3 reads TGTGCCAGCAGCTTTGCGGACGAGCAGTACTTC. Translated, it gives CASSFADEQYF.